One sample yielded the 8 T cell receptor beta chains listed below, sequenced in a study of CD8 T cells in ankylosing spondylitis. TCRdb processed the 5' RACE reads anew with MiXCR; each CDR3 protein has one entry. The sample lists about 69,000 distinct CDR3 sequences, roughly 5.3% seen once, with around 2% in the top ten. Sequenced input: blood, either unsorted or a sorted T cell fraction (not recorded which). Receptors originate from a male donor with ankylosing spondylitis or in good health (not recorded which).

This clonotype has at least ten counts. J is TRBJ2-1 and V is TRBV9; TRBD2 matches 8 bases. Germline loops: CDR1 SGDLS, CDR2 YYNGEE. The CDR3 length is 13 residues. Trimming took 4 bases from V and 7 from J; bases not matched to a gene: 4. The CDR3 DNA follows: TGTGCCAGCAGCTTTAGCGGGGAAAATGAGCAGTTCTTC. Amino acid sequence: CASSFSGENEQFF.

There are many counts of this clonotype. The chain uses TRBV7-8 and TRBJ2-1, with D perhaps TRBD1 or TRBD2 (5 bases each). Trimming took 5 bases from V and 2 from J, leaving 16 bases between them. Germline V lookup: CDR1 SGHVS, CDR2 FQNEAQ. The CDR3 sequence is 16 residues long. The CDR3 bases are TGTGCCAGCAGCCCAAGTGGGGGTGGGACCTACAATGAGCAGTTCTTC. It encodes CASSPSGGGTYNEQFF.

A remark on this clonotype: This clone may be a read error of a much larger clone one base away. The chain is built from TRBV20-1 and TRBJ2-5, with TRBD2 identical over 14 bases. The CDR3 sequence is 13 residues long. Germline V gives CDR1 DFQATT, CDR2 SNEGSKA (reference sequence). CDR3 region: CSVRGTSGGTQYF. The CDR3 region has the DNA TGCAGTGTTAGAGGGACTAGCGGGGGCACCCAGTACTTC.

This clonotype was recorded at least ten times. The chain recombines TRBV7-2 with TRBJ2-5; TRBD1 agrees at 12 bases. Germline lookup yields CDR1 SGHTA and CDR2 FQGNSA. CDR3 length: 15 amino acids. V shed 0 bases, J shed 5 bases, and the junction held 1 base outside the gene matches. This CDR3 reads CASSLAGTGGETQYF. CDR3 sequence (DNA): TGTGCCAGCAGCTTAGCAGGGACAGGGGGCGAGACCCAGTACTTC.

At least ten counts were recorded for this clonotype. The J gene is TRBJ2-1, the V gene TRBV7-6; the D gene is possibly TRBD1 (5 bases). The V end lost 3 bases, the J end lost 4 bases, and 10 bases lay between the germline ends. Germline V gene data show CDR1 as SGHVS and CDR2 as FNYEAQ. The CDR3 runs 14 residues. CDR3 coding DNA: TGTGCCAGCAGCTTTATAAGGGGATACAATGAGCAGTTCTTC. It codes for CASSFIRGYNEQFF.

This clonotype was picked up many times. The chain joins TRBV15 to TRBJ1-1, with D tentatively TRBD1 (5 bases). The V and J ends lost 0 bases and 6 bases respectively, with 14 bases between them. The length of the CDR3 is 15 residues. CDR1 is LNHNV, CDR2 YYDKDF, per germline (reference sequence). This CDR3 is CATSRDRAGGAEAFF. CDR3 nucleotides: TGTGCCACCAGCAGAGATAGAGCTGGAGGGGCTGAAGCTTTCTTT.

This clonotype was picked up many times. The chain is built from TRBV18 and TRBJ1-2, with a weak D call TRBD1 (5 bases). V shed 3 bases and J shed 8 bases, with 16 bases lying between them. CDR3 length equals 14 residues. Germline V gene lookup returns CDR1 KGHSH and CDR2 LQKENI. The CDR3 loop is CASSPTSTWGGYTF. DNA of the CDR3: TGTGCCAGCTCACCGACGTCTACATGGGGCGGCTACACCTTC. Variable domain in full (rest from reference TRBV18 and TRBJ1-2): NAGVMQNPRHLVRRRGQEARLRCSPMKGHSHVYWYRQLPEEGLKFMVYLQKENIIDESGMPKERFSAEFPKEGPSILRIQQVVRGDSAAYFCASSPTSTWGGYTFGSGTRLTVV.

The V call is TRBV28, the J call TRBJ1-1; TRBD1 agrees at 8 bases. The CDR3 has 13 amino acids. Germline V CDR1 and CDR2: MDHEN, SYDVKM. The CDR3 loop is CVAQTGDYTEAFF. CDR3 DNA sequence: TGTGTCGCACAGACAGGGGACTACACTGAAGCTTTCTTT.